This T cell receptor beta chain was identified during a study of CD8+ T cells in alopecia areata. CDR3 length equals 15 residues. CDR1 is MNHEY, CDR2 SMNVEV, per germline (reference sequence). Trimming removed 1 base at V and 2 bases at J, with 6 bases between. cDNA serving as the sequencing template came from extracted, reverse transcribed RNA. Method: immunoSEQ multiplex PCR; TCRdb's copy keeps in-frame clones and lacks some. Of 120,000 or so clones in the sample, 45% to 65% were seen once. Sequenced here: CD4+ T cells sorted from blood, sampled at week 0. This TCR came from a human donor with alopecia areata. The V call is TRBV27, the J call TRBJ2-6; no clear D gene. CDR3 in amino acids: CASSLWSTGANVLTF. The CDR3 DNA reads TGTGCCAGCAGTTTATGGTCCACTGGGGCCAACGTCCTGACTTTC.